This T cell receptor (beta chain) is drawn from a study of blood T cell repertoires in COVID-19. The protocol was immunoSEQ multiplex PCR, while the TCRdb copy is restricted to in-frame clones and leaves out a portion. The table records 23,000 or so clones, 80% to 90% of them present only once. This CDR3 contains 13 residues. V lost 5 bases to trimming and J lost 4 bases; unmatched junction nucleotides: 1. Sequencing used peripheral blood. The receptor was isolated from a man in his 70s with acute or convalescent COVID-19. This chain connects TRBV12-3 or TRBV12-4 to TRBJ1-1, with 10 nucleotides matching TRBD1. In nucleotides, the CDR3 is TGTGCCAGCAGTCGGACAGGGGGCACTGAAGCTTTCTTT. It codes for CASSRTGGTEAFF.